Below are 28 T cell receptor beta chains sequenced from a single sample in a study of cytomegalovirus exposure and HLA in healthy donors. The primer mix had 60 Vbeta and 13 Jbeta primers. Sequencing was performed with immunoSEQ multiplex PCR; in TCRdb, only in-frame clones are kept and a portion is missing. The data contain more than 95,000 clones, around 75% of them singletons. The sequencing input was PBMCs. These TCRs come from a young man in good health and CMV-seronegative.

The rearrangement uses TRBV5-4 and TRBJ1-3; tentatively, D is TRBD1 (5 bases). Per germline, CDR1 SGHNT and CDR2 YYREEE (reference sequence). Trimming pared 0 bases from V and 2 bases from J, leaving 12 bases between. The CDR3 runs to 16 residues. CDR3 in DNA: TGTGCCAGCAGCTTGGGGGGGGGTCTAACTGGAAACACCATATATTTT. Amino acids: CASSLGGGLTGNTIYF.

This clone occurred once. CDR3: CASSTGLVSNEQFF. The DNA of the CDR3 is TGTGCCAGCAGCACAGGACTAGTTTCGAATGAGCAGTTCTTC. The chain links TRBV7-3 to TRBJ2-1; 7 bases line up with TRBD2. The V and J ends lost 5 bases and 7 bases, in that order; junction bases with no gene match: 8. Germline assignment: CDR1 SGHTA and CDR2 FQGTGA. The CDR3 totals 14 residues.

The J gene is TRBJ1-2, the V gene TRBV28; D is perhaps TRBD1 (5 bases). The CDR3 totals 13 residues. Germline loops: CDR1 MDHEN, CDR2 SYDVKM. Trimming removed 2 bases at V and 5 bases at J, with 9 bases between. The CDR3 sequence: CASSLSRAYGYTF. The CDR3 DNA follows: TGTGCCAGCAGTTTAAGCAGGGCGTATGGCTACACCTTC.

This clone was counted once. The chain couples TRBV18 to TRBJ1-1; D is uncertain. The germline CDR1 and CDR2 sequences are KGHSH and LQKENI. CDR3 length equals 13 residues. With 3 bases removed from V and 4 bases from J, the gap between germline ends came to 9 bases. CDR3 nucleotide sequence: TGTGCCAGCTCACCTAGGAGAGCCACTGAAGCTTTCTTT. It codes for CASSPRRATEAFF. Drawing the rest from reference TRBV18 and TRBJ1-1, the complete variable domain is NAGVMQNPRHLVRRRGQEARLRCSPMKGHSHVYWYRQLPEEGLKFMVYLQKENIIDESGMPKERFSAEFPKEGPSILRIQQVVRGDSAAYFCASSPRRATEAFFGQGTRLTVV.

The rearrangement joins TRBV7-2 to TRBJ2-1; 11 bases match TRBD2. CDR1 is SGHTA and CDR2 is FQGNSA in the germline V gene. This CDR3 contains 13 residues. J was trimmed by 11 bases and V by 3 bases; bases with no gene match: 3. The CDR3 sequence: CASSLTSGAKQFF. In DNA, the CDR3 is TGTGCCAGCAGCTTGACTAGCGGGGCGAAGCAGTTCTTC.

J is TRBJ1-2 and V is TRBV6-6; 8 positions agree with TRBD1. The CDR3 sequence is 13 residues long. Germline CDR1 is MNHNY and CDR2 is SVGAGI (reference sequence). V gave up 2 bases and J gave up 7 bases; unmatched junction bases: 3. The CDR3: CASSYEDRVGYTF. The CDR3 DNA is TGTGCCAGCAGTTACGAGGACAGGGTTGGCTACACCTTC.

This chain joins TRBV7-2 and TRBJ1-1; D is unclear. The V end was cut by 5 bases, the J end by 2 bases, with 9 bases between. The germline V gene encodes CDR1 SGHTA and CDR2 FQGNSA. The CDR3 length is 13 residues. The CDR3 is CASSPRFNTEAFF. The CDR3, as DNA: TGTGCCAGCAGCCCGAGATTCAACACTGAAGCTTTCTTT.

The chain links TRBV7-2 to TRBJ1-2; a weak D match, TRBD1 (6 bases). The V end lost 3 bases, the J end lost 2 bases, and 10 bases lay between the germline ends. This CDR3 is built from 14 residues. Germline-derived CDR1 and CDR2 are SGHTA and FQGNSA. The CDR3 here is CASSFNRENYGYTF. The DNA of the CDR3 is TGTGCCAGCAGCTTCAACAGGGAAAACTATGGCTACACCTTC.

CDR3 sequence: CASSLLWQGPYEQYF. The CDR3 DNA is TGTGCCAGCAGCTTACTGTGGCAGGGGCCCTACGAGCAGTACTTC. The chain joins TRBV11-2 to TRBJ2-7; the D gene is possibly TRBD1 (6 bases). The germline gives CDR1 SGHAT, CDR2 FQNNGV. The V end lost 2 bases, the J end lost 2 bases, and 13 bases lay between the germline ends. CDR3 size: 15 residues.

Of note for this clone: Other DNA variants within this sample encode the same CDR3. For the CDR3, the DNA is TGCGCCAGCAGCCCGGGACTAGCGGGGGTTGACGAGCAGTTCTTC. This translates into CASSPGLAGVDEQFF. The chain employs TRBV5-1 and TRBJ2-1; TRBD2 matches 14 bases. Per germline, CDR1 SGHRS and CDR2 YFSETQ. The V gene end was trimmed by 4 bases and the J gene end by 10 bases; junction bases not matched to a gene: 7. The CDR3 runs 15 residues.

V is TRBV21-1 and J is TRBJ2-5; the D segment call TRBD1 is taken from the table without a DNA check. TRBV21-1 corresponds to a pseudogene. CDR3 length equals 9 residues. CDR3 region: CASRATQYF. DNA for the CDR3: TGTGCCAGCAGGGCGACCCAGTACTTC.

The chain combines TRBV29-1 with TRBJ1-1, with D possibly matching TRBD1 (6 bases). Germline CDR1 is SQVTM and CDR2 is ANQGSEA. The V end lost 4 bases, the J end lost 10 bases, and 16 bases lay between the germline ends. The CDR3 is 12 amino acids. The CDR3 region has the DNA TGCAGCGTTGGGACAGCACAGCCGGGAGCTTTCTTT. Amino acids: CSVGTAQPGAFF.

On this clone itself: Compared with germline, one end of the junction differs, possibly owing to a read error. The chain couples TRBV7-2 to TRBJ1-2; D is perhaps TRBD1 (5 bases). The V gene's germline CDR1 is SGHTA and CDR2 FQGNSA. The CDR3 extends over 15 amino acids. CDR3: CASSLVGQGNFGYTF. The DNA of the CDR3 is TGTGCCAGCAGCTTAGTGGGGCAGGGAAACTTTGGCTACACCTTC.

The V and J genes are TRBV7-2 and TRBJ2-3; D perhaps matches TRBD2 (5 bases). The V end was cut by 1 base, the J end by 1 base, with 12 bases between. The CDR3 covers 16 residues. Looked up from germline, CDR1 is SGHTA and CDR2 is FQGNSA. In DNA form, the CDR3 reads TGTGCCAGCAGCTTAGGCCAAGGGCGGGGCACAGATACGCAGTATTTT. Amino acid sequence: CASSLGQGRGTDTQYF.

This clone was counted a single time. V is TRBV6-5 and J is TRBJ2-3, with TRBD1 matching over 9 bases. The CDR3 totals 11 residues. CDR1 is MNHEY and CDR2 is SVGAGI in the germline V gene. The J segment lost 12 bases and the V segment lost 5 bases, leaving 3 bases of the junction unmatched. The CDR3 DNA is TGTGCCAGCAGTCACAGGGGGCCCCAGTATTTT. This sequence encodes CASSHRGPQYF.

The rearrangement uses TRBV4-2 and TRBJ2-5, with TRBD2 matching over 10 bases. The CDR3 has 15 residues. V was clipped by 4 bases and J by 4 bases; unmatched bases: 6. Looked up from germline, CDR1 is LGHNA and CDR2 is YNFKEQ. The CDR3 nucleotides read TGTGCCAGCAGCCGAGCGGGAGGGCCCTCAGAGACCCAGTACTTC. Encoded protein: CASSRAGGPSETQYF.

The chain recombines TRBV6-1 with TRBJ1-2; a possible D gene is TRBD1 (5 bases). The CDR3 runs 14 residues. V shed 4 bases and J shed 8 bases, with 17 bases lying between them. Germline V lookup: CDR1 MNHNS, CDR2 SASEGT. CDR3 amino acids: CASSGRPQEMGYTF. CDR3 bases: TGTGCCAGCAGTGGACGGCCACAGGAGATGGGCTACACCTTC.

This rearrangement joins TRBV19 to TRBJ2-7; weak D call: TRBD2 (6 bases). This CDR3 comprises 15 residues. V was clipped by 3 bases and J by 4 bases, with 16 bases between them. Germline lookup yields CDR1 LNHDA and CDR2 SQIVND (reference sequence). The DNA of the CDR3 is TGTGCCAGTAGTATTTCCACCGGGACTTCATACGAGCAGTACTTC. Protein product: CASSISTGTSYEQYF.

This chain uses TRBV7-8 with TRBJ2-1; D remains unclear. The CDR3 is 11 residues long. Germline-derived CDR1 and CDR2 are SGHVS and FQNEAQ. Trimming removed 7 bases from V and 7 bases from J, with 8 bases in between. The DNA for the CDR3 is TGTGCCAGCACGCTGAGGAATGAGCAGTTCTTC. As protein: CASTLRNEQFF.

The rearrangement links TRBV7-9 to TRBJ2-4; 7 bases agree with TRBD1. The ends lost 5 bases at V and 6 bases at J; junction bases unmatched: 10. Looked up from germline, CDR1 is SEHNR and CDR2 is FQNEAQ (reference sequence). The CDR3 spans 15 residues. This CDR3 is CASSHRDSALNIQYF. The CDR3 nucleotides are TGTGCCAGCAGCCACCGGGACAGCGCCCTAAACATTCAGTACTTC.

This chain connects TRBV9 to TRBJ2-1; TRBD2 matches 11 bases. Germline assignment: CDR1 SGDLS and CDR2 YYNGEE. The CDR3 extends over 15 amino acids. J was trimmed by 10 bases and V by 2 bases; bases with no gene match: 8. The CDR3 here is CASSVRSGRAEEQFF. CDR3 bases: TGTGCCAGCAGCGTCCGTAGCGGGAGGGCGGAAGAGCAGTTCTTC.

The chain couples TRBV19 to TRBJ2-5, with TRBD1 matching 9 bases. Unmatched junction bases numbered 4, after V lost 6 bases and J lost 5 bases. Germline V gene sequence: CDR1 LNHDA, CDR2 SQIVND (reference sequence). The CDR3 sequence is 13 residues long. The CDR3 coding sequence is TGTGCCAGTAGGCCTGGACAGGGGGAGACCCAGTACTTC. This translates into CASRPGQGETQYF.

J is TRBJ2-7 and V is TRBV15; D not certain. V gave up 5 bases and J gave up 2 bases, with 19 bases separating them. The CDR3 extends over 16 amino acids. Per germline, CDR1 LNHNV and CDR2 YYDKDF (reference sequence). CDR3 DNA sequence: TGTGCCACCAGCGGTCCCTCCACAGCCAGTCCCTACGAGCAGTACTTC. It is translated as CATSGPSTASPYEQYF.

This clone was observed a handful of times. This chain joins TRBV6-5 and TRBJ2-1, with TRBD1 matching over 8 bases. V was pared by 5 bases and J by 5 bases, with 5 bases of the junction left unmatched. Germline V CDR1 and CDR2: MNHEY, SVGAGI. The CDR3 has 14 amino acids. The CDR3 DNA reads TGTGCCAGCAGTCGTGACAGGGGAGACAATGAGCAGTTCTTC. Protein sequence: CASSRDRGDNEQFF.

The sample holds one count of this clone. As DNA, the CDR3 is TGCGCCAGTCGGGAGGGGAACACTGAAGCTTTCTTT. It is translated as CASREGNTEAFF. The chain carries TRBV4-1 and TRBJ1-1; D gene unclear. Germline CDR1 MGHRA, CDR2 YSYEKL. The CDR3 is 12 amino acids. The germline V and J ends were trimmed by 9 bases and 1 base, with 9 bases remaining between them.

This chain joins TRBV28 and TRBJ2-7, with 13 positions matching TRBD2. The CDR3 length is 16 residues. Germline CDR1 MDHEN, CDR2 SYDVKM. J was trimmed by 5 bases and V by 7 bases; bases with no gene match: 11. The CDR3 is CASTLGWTSGSHEQYF. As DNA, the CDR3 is TGTGCCAGCACCCTAGGGTGGACTAGCGGGAGCCACGAGCAGTACTTC.

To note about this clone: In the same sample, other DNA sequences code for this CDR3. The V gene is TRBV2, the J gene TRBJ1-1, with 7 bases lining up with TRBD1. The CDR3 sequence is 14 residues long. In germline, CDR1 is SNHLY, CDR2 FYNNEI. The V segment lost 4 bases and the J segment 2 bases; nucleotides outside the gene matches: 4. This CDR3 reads CASSVDRVNTEAFF. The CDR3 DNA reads TGTGCCAGCAGTGTTGACAGGGTTAACACTGAAGCTTTCTTT.

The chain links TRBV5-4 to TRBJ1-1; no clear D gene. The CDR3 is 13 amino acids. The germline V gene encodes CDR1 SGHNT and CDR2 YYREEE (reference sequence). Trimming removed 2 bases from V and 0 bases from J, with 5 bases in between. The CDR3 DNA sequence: TGTGCCAGCAGCTTACAGATGAACACTGAAGCTTTCTTT. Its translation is CASSLQMNTEAFF.